Following are 10 T cell receptor beta chains from one sample sequenced in a study of PD-L1 blockade in urothelial cancer. Produced via immunoSEQ multiplex PCR; TCRdb's table is partial and in-frame only. The table has about 39,000 clones, more than 80% seen once. The time point: peripheral blood 6 weeks after treatment start. Sequences were derived from PBMCs, sampled around atezolizumab (anti-PD-L1) treatment. All receptors come from a man in his forties with urothelial cancer.

This chain uses TRBV5-5 with TRBJ2-7, with 12 bases that match TRBD1. With 3 bases clipped from V and 6 bases from J, the junction kept 7 bases outside the gene matches. This CDR3 is built from 15 residues. Germline CDR1 reads SGHKS; CDR2 reads YYEKEE (reference sequence). The CDR3 DNA reads TGTGCCAGCAGCTCCATCAGGGACAGGGGGCGCGAGCAGTACTTC. Protein: CASSSIRDRGREQYF.

This sequence joins TRBV7-9 and TRBJ2-3; 8 nucleotides agree with TRBD2. CDR1 SEHNR and CDR2 FQNEAQ come from the germline V gene (reference sequence). The CDR3 runs to 16 residues. The V and J ends lost 5 bases and 7 bases, in that order; junction bases with no gene match: 14. The CDR3 DNA is TGTGCCAGCAGCCGTATGAGCGGGAGTGGAGTAAATACGCAGTATTTT. The encoded protein is CASSRMSGSGVNTQYF.

V is TRBV28 and J is TRBJ2-3, with D possibly TRBD1 on 6 matching bases. The CDR3 runs 15 residues. CDR1 and CDR2 (germline): MDHEN, SYDVKM. The V end was cut by 5 bases, the J end by 0 bases, with 12 bases between. The CDR3, as DNA: TGTGCCAGCAGTGGTCAGGGGCCCAGCACAGATACGCAGTATTTT. Protein product: CASSGQGPSTDTQYF. The entire variable domain, with the rest obtained from reference TRBV28 and TRBJ2-3, is as follows: DVKVTQSSRYLVKRTGEKVFLECVQDMDHENMFWYRQDPGLGLRLIYFSYDVKMKEKGDIPEGYSVSREKKERFSLILESASTNQTSMYLCASSGQGPSTDTQYFGPGTRLTVL.

The chain employs TRBV11-2 and TRBJ1-3; D gene uncertain. CDR1 SGHAT and CDR2 FQNNGV come from the germline V gene. The ends were cut back, 8 bases at V and 4 bases at J, with 18 bases in the middle. The CDR3 runs to 15 residues. CDR3 bases: TGTGCCAGCTCCATTCGGGGAGAAAAAGGAAACACCATATATTTT. Protein sequence: CASSIRGEKGNTIYF.

The V gene is TRBV5-1, the J gene TRBJ2-7; 7 nucleotides agree with TRBD2. The CDR3 spans 14 residues. V lost 0 bases and J lost 7; bases outside the gene matches: 7. CDR1 SGHRS and CDR2 YFSETQ come from the germline V gene. The CDR3 DNA reads TGCGCCAGCAGCTTGGCTAGCGGTTTGATTGAGCAGTACTTC. This codes for CASSLASGLIEQYF.

The chain recombines TRBV7-9 with TRBJ1-4, with unresolved D. Germline V gene lookup returns CDR1 SEHNR and CDR2 FQNEAQ (reference sequence). The germline V and J ends were trimmed by 6 bases and 4 bases, with 15 bases remaining between them. This CDR3 is built from 15 residues. The CDR3 sequence: CASRLTSVGNEKLFF. CDR3 DNA sequence: TGTGCCAGCAGACTAACGTCGGTGGGTAATGAAAAACTGTTTTTT.

For the CDR3, the DNA is TGCGCCAGCGGGCTGGGCGGGATGGCAGATACGCAGTATTTT. This sequence encodes CASGLGGMADTQYF. This chain uses TRBV4-1 with TRBJ2-3; D is perhaps TRBD2 (6 bases). This CDR3 comprises 14 residues. The V gene lost 8 bases and the J gene lost 4 bases, with 16 bases spanning the gap. The germline gives CDR1 MGHRA, CDR2 YSYEKL.

The chain combines TRBV18 with TRBJ2-4, with 7 bases lining up with TRBD1. The V gene's germline CDR1 is KGHSH and CDR2 LQKENI. Trimming removed 4 bases from V and 4 bases from J; junction bases left unmatched: 4. The CDR3 is made up of 14 amino acids. The CDR3 is CASSLGTDKNIQYF. The CDR3 coding sequence is TGTGCCAGCTCACTCGGGACAGATAAAAACATTCAGTACTTC. Drawing the rest from reference TRBV18 and TRBJ2-4, the complete variable domain is NAGVMQNPRHLVRRRGQEARLRCSPMKGHSHVYWYRQLPEEGLKFMVYLQKENIIDESGMPKERFSAEFPKEGPSILRIQQVVRGDSAAYFCASSLGTDKNIQYFGAGTRLSVL.

The chain recombines TRBV7-3 with TRBJ2-1; 8 bases match TRBD2. From germline, CDR1 is SGHTA and CDR2 FQGTGA. This CDR3 has 13 amino acids. V trimming: 6 bases; J trimming: 7 bases; junction bases outside the gene matches: 5. CDR3 residues: CASRLAVGNEQFF. CDR3 sequence (DNA): TGTGCCAGCAGACTAGCGGTGGGGAATGAGCAGTTCTTC.

J is TRBJ2-7 and V is TRBV6-5; TRBD2 matches at 7 bases. From germline, CDR1 is MNHEY and CDR2 SVGAGI. J gave up 2 bases and V 4 bases, and 5 bases lay outside the gene matches. This CDR3 is built from 14 residues. CDR3 coding DNA: TGTGCCAGCAGTTCGGGCGGGAGCACCTACGAGCAGTACTTC. This gives the protein CASSSGGSTYEQYF.